This T cell receptor (beta chain) was sequenced in a study of blood T cell repertoires in COVID-19. About the study: The United States, Italy and Spain were the sources of the acute and convalescent COVID-19 samples. PBMCs, B-cell-depleted T cells, or T cells were the source of the cDNA or gDNA that made up the material.

Seattle patients were enrolled during active infection and followed longitudinally. As handled by the study authors: Estimation of nucleated cell counts was performed using reference gene primer amplification. TCRdb keeps only in-frame clones here, not all; method: immunoSEQ multiplex PCR. The V and J calls and the clone size are those of that table, but D and trimming were determined from the DNA. The table has some 80,000 clones, approximately 78% seen once. The CDR3 is 12 residues long. Trimming shortened V by 8 bases and J by 8 bases, and 15 bases separated the two germline ends. CDR1 and CDR2 (germline): SGHTA, FQGNSA.

The origin of this receptor is a man in his 60s with COVID-19, enrolled during active disease. This chain uses TRBV7-2 with TRBJ1-2, with D unresolved. The sequenced sample consisted of peripheral blood. CDR3 nucleotide sequence: TGTGCCAGCTCAGAGGAGGGCTGGGGCTACACCTTC. The encoded protein is CASSEEGWGYTF.